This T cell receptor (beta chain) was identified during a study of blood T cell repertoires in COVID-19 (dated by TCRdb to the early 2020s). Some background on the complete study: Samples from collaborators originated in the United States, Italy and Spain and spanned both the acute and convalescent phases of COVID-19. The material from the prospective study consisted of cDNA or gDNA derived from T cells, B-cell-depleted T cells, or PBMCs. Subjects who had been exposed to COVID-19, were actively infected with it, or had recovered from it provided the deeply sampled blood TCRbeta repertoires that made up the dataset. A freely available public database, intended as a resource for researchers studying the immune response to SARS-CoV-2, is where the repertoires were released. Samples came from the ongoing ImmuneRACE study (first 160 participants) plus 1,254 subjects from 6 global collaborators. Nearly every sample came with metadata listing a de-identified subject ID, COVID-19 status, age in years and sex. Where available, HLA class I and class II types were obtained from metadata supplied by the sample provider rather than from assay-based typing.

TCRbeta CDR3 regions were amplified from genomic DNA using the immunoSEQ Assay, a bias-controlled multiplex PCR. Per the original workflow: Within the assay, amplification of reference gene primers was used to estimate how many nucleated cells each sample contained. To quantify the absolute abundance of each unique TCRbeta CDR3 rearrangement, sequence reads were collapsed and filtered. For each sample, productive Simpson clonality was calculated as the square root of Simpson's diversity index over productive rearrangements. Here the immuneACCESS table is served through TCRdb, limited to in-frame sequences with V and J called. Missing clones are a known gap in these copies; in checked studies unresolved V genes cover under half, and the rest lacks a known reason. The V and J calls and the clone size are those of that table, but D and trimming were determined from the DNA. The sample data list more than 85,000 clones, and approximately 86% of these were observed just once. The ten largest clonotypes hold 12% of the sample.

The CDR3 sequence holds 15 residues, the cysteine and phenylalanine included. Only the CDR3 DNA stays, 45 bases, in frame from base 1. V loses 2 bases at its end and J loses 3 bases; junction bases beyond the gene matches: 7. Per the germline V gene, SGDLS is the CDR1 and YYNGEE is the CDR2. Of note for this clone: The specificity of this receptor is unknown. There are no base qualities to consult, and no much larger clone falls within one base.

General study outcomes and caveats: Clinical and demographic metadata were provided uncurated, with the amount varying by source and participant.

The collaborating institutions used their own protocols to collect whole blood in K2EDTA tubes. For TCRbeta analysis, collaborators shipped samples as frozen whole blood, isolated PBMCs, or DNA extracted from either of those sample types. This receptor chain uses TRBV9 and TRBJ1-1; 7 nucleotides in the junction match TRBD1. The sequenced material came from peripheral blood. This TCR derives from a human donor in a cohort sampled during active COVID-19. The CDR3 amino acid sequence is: CASSVSLGQDTEAFF. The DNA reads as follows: TGTGCCAGCAGCGTCTCCCTCGGACAGGACACTGAAGCTTTCTTT.